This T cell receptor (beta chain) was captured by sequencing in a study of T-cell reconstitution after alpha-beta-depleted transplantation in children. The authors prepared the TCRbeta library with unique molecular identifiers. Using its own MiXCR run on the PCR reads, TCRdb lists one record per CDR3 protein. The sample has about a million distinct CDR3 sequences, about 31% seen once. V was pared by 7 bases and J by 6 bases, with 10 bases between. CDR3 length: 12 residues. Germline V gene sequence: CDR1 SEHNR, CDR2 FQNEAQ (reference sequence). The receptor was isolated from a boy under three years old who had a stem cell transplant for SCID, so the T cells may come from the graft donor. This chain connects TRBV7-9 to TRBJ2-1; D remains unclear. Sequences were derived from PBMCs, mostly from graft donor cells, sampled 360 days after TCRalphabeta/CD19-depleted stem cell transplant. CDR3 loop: CASKVGFNEQFF. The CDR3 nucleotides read TGTGCCAGCAAGGTCGGTTTCAATGAGCAGTTCTTC.